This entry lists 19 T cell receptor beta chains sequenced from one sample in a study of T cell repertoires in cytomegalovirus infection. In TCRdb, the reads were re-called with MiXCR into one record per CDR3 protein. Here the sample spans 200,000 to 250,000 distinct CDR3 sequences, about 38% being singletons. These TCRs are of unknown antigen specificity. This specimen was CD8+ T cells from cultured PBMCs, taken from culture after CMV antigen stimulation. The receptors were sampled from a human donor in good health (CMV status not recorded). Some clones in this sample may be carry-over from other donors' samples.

The CDR3 is CASSFARGRPEQFF. Here the CDR3 DNA reads TGTGCCAGCAGTTTCGCCAGGGGGAGACCTGAGCAGTTCTTC. The gene calls are TRBV12-3 or TRBV12-4 and TRBJ2-1, with TRBD1 matching over 7 bases. This CDR3 comprises 14 residues. Trimming cost V 3 bases and J 9 bases; bases outside gene matches: 8.

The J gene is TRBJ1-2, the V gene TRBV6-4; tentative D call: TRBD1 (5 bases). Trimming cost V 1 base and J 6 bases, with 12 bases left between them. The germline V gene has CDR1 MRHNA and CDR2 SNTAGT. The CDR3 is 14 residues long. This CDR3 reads CASSDLGARHGYTF. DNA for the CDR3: TGTGCCAGCAGTGACTTAGGGGCTCGGCATGGCTACACCTTC.

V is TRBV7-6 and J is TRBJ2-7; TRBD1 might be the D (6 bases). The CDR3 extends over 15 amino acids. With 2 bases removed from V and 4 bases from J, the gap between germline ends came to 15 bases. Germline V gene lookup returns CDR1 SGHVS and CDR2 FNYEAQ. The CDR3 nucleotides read TGTGCCAGCAGCTTAATGAGGGGACAATTATACGAGCAGTACTTC. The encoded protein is CASSLMRGQLYEQYF.

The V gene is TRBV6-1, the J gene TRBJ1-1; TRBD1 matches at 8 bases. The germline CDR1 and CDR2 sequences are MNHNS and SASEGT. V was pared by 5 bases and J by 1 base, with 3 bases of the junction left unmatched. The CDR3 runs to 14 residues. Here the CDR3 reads CASSWDRRNTEAFF. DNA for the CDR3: TGTGCCAGCAGTTGGGACAGGAGGAACACTGAAGCTTTCTTT.

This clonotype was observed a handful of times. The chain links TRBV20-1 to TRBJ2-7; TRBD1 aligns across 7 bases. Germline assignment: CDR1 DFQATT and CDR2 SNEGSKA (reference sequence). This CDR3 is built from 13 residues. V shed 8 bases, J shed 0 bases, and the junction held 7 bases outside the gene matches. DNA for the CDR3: TGCAGTTCTACGACAGGGAGCTCCTACGAGCAGTACTTC. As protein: CSSTTGSSYEQYF.

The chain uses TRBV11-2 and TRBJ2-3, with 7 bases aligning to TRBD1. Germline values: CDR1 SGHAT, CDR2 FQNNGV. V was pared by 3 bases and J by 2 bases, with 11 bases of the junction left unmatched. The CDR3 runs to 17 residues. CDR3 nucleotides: TGTGCCAGCAGCTTGGTACCAGGGGGAACTTCCACAGATACGCAGTATTTT. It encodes CASSLVPGGTSTDTQYF.

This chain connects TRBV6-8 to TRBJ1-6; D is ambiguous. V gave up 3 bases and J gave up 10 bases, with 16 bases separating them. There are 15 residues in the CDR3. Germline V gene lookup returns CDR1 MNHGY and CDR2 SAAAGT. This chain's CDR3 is CASSYDGPPRSPLHF. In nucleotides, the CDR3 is TGTGCCAGCAGTTATGATGGTCCCCCGAGGTCACCCCTCCACTTT.

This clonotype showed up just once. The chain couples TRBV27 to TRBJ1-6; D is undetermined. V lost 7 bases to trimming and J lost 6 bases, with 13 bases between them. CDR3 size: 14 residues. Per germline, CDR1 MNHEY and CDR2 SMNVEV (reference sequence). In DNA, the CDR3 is TGTGCCAGCAAAAACAGTTTCGTTAATTCACCCCTCCACTTT. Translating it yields CASKNSFVNSPLHF.

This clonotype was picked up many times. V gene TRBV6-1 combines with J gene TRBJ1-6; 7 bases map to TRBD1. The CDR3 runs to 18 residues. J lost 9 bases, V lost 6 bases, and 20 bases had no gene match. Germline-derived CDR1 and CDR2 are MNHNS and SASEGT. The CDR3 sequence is CASSLVRSYRGPSSPLHF. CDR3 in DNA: TGTGCCAGCAGCCTAGTAAGATCCTACAGGGGACCGAGTTCACCCCTCCACTTT.

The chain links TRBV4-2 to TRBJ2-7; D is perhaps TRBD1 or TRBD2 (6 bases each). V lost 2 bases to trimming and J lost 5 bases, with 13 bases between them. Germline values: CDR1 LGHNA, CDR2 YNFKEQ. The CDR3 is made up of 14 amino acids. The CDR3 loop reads CASSQRGVMNEQYF. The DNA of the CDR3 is TGTGCCAGCAGCCAAAGGGGGGTGATGAACGAGCAGTACTTC.

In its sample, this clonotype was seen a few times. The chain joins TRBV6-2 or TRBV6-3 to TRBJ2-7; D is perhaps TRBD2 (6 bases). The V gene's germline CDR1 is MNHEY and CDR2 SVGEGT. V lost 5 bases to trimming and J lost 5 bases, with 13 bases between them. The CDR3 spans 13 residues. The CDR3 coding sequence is TGTGCCAGCAGTGTAGCGGTCTGGGACGAGCAGTACTTC. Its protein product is CASSVAVWDEQYF.

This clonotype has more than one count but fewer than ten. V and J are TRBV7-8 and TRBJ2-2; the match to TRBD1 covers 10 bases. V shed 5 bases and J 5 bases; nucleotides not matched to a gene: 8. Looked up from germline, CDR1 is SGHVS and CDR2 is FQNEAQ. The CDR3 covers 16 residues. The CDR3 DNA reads TGTGCCAGCAGCCCCGACAGGGGGCTTCGAACCGGGGAGCTGTTTTTT. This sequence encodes CASSPDRGLRTGELFF.

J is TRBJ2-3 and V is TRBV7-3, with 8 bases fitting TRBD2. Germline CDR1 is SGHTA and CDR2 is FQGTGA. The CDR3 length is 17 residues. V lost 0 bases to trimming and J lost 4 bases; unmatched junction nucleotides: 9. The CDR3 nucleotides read TGTGCCAGCAGCTTAACGAGGCGGGGGGACCCCGCAGATACGCAGTATTTT. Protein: CASSLTRRGDPADTQYF.

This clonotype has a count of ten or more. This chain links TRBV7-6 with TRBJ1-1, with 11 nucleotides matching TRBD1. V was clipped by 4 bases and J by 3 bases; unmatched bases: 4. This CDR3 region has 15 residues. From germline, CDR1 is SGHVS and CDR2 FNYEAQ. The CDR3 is CASSSGGQGDTEAFF. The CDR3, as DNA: TGTGCCAGCAGCTCGGGGGGACAGGGGGACACTGAAGCTTTCTTT.

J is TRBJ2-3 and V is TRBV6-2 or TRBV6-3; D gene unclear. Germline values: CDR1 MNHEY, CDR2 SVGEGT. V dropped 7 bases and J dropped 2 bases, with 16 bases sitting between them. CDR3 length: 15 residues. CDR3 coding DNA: TGTGCCAGCACCTACAGAATAGCTTCCACAGATACGCAGTATTTT. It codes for CASTYRIASTDTQYF.

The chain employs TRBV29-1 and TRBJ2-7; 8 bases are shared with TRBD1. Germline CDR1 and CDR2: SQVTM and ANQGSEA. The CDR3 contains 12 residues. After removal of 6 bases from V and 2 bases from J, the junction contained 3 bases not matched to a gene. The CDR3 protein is CSVRTGTYEQYF. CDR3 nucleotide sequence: TGCAGCGTGAGGACAGGGACCTACGAGCAGTACTTC.

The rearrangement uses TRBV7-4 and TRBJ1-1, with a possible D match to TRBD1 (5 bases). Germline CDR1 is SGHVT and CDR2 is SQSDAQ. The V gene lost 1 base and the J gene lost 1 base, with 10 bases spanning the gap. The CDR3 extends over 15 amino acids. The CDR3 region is CASSLDPGENTEAFF. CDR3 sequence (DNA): TGTGCCAGCAGCTTAGACCCGGGGGAGAACACTGAAGCTTTCTTT.

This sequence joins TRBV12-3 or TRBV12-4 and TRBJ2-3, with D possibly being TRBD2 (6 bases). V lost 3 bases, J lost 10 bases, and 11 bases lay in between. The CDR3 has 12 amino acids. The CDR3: CASSFGGAAQYF. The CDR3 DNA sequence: TGTGCCAGCAGTTTTGGAGGGGCAGCGCAGTATTTT.

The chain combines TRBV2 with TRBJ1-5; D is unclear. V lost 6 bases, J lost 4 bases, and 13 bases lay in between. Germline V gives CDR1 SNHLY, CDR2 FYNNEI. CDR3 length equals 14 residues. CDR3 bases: TGTGCCAGCAGCCGAGCGGTGGGAAATCAGCCCCAGCATTTT. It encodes CASSRAVGNQPQHF.